These T cell receptor beta chains were read from a single sample in a study of blood T cells in healthy people across ages. TCRdb reprocessed the 5' RACE reads via MiXCR and lists one record per CDR3 protein. The table has approximately 2,000,000 distinct CDR3 sequences, approximately 40% seen once. The sequenced sample was blood. The origin of the receptors is a human donor in good health. CDR3s include the opening cysteine and the closing phenylalanine or tryptophan. The D gene is left open where the match is weak. Clone sizes are given selectively: once, few, many, or a class where the clone is expanded.

>NA|NA|TRBJ2-1|TRBV12-5
CASGFLDEQFF
TGTGCTAGTGGTTTCTTAGATGAGCAGTTCTTC
>NA|NA|TRBJ2-1|TRBV27
CASSKGVTYNEQFF
TGTGCCAGTAGCAAGGGGGTAACCTACAATGAGCAGTTCTTC
>few|NA|TRBJ2-7|TRBV20-1
CSARGNWGIYEQYF
TGCAGTGCTAGAGGGAACTGGGGGATATACGAGCAGTACTTC
>few|TRBD2|TRBJ2-1|TRBV7-2
CASSLHRGGGYNEQFF
TGTGCCAGCAGCTTACACCGGGGGGGCGGATACAATGAGCAGTTCTTC
>few|NA|TRBJ1-2|TRBV6-2/TRBV6-3
CASLSSFYGYTF
TGTGCCAGCCTCTCCTCTTTCTATGGCTACACCTTC
>NA|NA|TRBJ1-3|TRBV7-2
CASSLESGNGNTIYF
TGTGCCAGCAGTCTCGAATCTGGAAACGGAAACACCATATATTTT
>NA|NA|TRBJ1-4|TRBV28
CASSRSMGFNEKLFF
TGTGCCAGCAGTAGATCCATGGGGTTTAATGAAAAACTGTTTTTT
>few|TRBD2|TRBJ2-1|TRBV27
CASSLRSGGAYNEQFF
TGTGCCAGCAGTTTAAGAAGCGGGGGGGCTTACAATGAGCAGTTCTTC
>few|NA|TRBJ1-2|TRBV7-2
CASSLRSTNYGYTF
TGTGCCAGCAGCTTACGGTCAACTAACTATGGCTACACCTTC
>few|TRBD1|TRBJ1-2|TRBV29-1
CSVNRGQGVGYTF
TGCAGCGTTAACAGAGGGCAGGGGGTTGGCTACACCTTC
>NA|NA|TRBJ2-7|TRBV29-1
CSVEDYGEQYF
TGCAGCGTTGAAGATTATGGCGAGCAGTACTTC
>NA|NA|TRBJ2-5|TRBV7-9
CASSWGPEETQYF
TGTGCCAGCAGCTGGGGGCCCGAAGAGACCCAGTACTTC
>NA|NA|TRBJ1-1|TRBV7-2
CASSGEVEYEAFF
TGTGCCAGCAGCGGAGAGGTGGAGTACGAAGCTTTCTTT
>NA|NA|TRBJ1-5|TRBV12-3/TRBV12-4
CASGGGRDYQPQHF
TGTGCCAGCGGCGGAGGGAGGGACTATCAGCCCCAGCATTTT
>few|NA|TRBJ2-1|TRBV15
CATSRDPGSLYNEQFF
TGTGCCACCAGCAGAGATCCGGGGTCCCTTTACAATGAGCAGTTCTTC
>NA|NA|TRBJ1-2|TRBV29-1
CSVDGVGPHGYTF
TGCAGCGTTGATGGTGTAGGCCCGCATGGCTACACCTTC
>once|NA|TRBJ2-1|TRBV28
CASSLQYYNEQFF
TGTGCCAGCAGTCTACAGTACTACAATGAGCAGTTCTTC
>NA|NA|TRBJ1-1|TRBV3-1
CASSQGLWQNTEAFF
TGTGCCAGCAGCCAAGGGCTTTGGCAGAACACTGAAGCTTTCTTT
>many|TRBD1|TRBJ2-1|TRBV5-8
CASSGAPGTVTYNEQFF
TGTGCCAGCAGTGGAGCTCCGGGGACAGTGACCTACAATGAGCAGTTCTTC
>few|NA|TRBJ2-5|TRBV29-1
CSVEGGGLTQYF
TGCAGCGTTGAAGGTGGAGGTTTGACCCAGTACTTC
>few|NA|TRBJ2-7|TRBV7-8
CASSALGTGYEQYF
TGTGCCAGCAGCGCTCTGGGGACTGGCTACGAGCAGTACTTC
>NA|TRBD2|TRBJ2-5|TRBV10-3
CAISELAGGETQYF
TGTGCCATCAGTGAACTAGCGGGGGGAGAGACCCAGTACTTC
>NA|NA|TRBJ2-7|TRBV2
CASSEGTAGEQYF
TGTGCCAGCAGTGAAGGGACCGCGGGGGAGCAGTACTTC
>NA|NA|TRBJ1-4|TRBV27
CASSLVSGEEKLFF
TGTGCCAGCAGTTTAGTATCAGGGGAGGAAAAACTGTTTTTT
>NA|NA|TRBJ2-7|TRBV27
CASGEDYEQYF
TGTGCCAGCGGAGAAGACTACGAGCAGTACTTC
>NA|NA|TRBJ2-1|TRBV5-1
CASSLVASAYNEQFF
TGCGCCAGCAGCTTGGTGGCTAGCGCCTACAATGAGCAGTTCTTC
>few|NA|TRBJ2-3|TRBV7-2
CASSNGGWDTQYF
TGTGCCAGCAGCAACGGGGGTTGGGATACGCAGTATTTT
>NA|NA|TRBJ2-3|TRBV7-3
CASSLNTGSTDTQYF
TGTGCCAGCAGCTTAAACACAGGGAGCACAGATACGCAGTATTTT
>many|NA|TRBJ1-2|TRBV9
CASTLARESYGYTF
TGTGCCAGCACCCTAGCCAGGGAAAGCTATGGCTACACCTTC
>NA|NA|TRBJ2-6|TRBV12-3/TRBV12-4
CASSPQGSGVNVLTF
TGTGCCAGCAGTCCTCAAGGCTCTGGGGTCAACGTCCTGACTTTC
>NA|NA|TRBJ2-1|TRBV4-2
CASSQDMRGEDEQFF
TGTGCCAGCAGCCAAGATATGAGGGGGGAGGATGAGCAGTTCTTC
>NA|TRBD1|TRBJ1-6|TRBV4-3
CASSPRQGVSSYNSPLHF
TGCGCCAGCAGCCCCAGACAGGGGGTGAGCTCCTATAATTCACCCCTCCACTTT
>NA|TRBD1|TRBJ2-7|TRBV4-1
CASSYGQGVYYEQYF
TGCGCCAGCAGCTACGGACAGGGGGTGTACTACGAGCAGTACTTC
>NA|NA|TRBJ2-3|TRBV20-1
CSARLHFTDTQYF
TGCAGTGCTAGATTGCACTTCACAGATACGCAGTATTTT
>few|NA|TRBJ1-2|TRBV27
CASSLKGHLNYGYTF
TGTGCCAGCAGTTTAAAGGGACATTTAAACTATGGCTACACCTTC
>once|NA|TRBJ2-7|TRBV6-2/TRBV6-3
CASREPGRNIYEQYF
TGTGCCAGCAGGGAACCGGGACGGAACATCTACGAGCAGTACTTC